This is a list of T cell receptor beta chains from one sample in a study of T-cell reconstitution after alpha-beta-depleted transplantation in children. From the PCR reads, TCRdb called clonotypes with MiXCR, one entry per CDR3 protein. The sample comprises around 700,000 distinct CDR3 sequences, roughly 14% of which are singletons, and roughly 0.84% rests with the top ten. The material sequenced was PBMCs, taken before TCRalphabeta/CD19-depleted stem cell transplant. The receptors were gathered from a girl aged 2 to 9 with congenital amegakaryocytic thrombocytopenia, due to receive a stem cell transplant. Each CDR3 is given without its conserved first and last residue. Fields, in order: J gene, V gene, clone size, CDR3 protein. Only some rows state a clone size, as once, few, many or a class for expanded clones.

J gene: TRBJ1-1
V gene: TRBV28
clone size: many
CDR3 protein: ASSLIDGNTEAF

J gene: TRBJ2-1
V gene: TRBV10-3
clone size: many
CDR3 protein: AISGKRPWTHNEQF

J gene: TRBJ2-2
V gene: TRBV5-1
clone size: few
CDR3 protein: ASSLKERGVKDTGELF

J gene: TRBJ1-2
V gene: TRBV29-1
clone size: many
CDR3 protein: SVGGPRQGWYGYT

J gene: TRBJ2-7
V gene: TRBV5-1
clone size: -
CDR3 protein: ASSLWVDSSYEQY

J gene: TRBJ2-7
V gene: TRBV7-2
clone size: few
CDR3 protein: ASSLVNFGDEQY

J gene: TRBJ2-1
V gene: TRBV12-3/TRBV12-4
clone size: few
CDR3 protein: ASRLSRDYHNEQF

J gene: TRBJ2-3
V gene: TRBV29-1
clone size: -
CDR3 protein: SVEGPLALADTQY

J gene: TRBJ2-1
V gene: TRBV20-1
clone size: -
CDR3 protein: SAGLVGGGDYKEQF

J gene: TRBJ2-3
V gene: TRBV5-1
clone size: -
CDR3 protein: ASSFKGTSGGFTDTQY

J gene: TRBJ2-5
V gene: TRBV5-1
clone size: -
CDR3 protein: ASSLGTAKSQETQY

J gene: TRBJ2-1
V gene: TRBV20-1
clone size: -
CDR3 protein: SARGRDRYNEQF

J gene: TRBJ2-7
V gene: TRBV20-1
clone size: many
CDR3 protein: SARVPDGMVSYEQY

J gene: TRBJ1-3
V gene: TRBV5-4
clone size: few
CDR3 protein: ASSSTEGYPGNTIY

J gene: TRBJ2-7
V gene: TRBV20-1
clone size: -
CDR3 protein: SAISQGYEQY